The TCR beta chain described here comes from a study of T cells in Graves' hyperthyroidism and ophthalmopathy. The table lists this clonotype with many counts. Its target is unknown. Using RNA transcripts as the source, TCR beta CDR3 regions were amplified. Researchers ran a first-round RT-PCR on the TCR CDR3 using the HTBI primer set. Via MiXCR, TCRdb re-called the multiplex PCR reads, giving one row per CDR3 protein. The table shows fewer than 450,000 distinct CDR3 sequences, with more than 13% occurring only once. Points from the study as a whole: Ophthalmopathy and stable hyperthyroidism were told apart by a 13 V-J model.

The V and J ends lost 4 bases and 6 bases respectively, with 29 bases between them. The CDR3 is 19 amino acids. Germline V CDR1 and CDR2: SGHKS, YYEKEE (reference sequence). The TCR was taken from a man aged 45 to 65 with Graves' ophthalmopathy. The chain is built from TRBV5-5 and TRBJ2-1; possible D gene TRBD2, 8 bases. Specimen: blood. This CDR3 is CASSGRGREVAGRINEQFF. The CDR3 region has the DNA TGTGCCAGCAGCGGAAGGGGGCGGGAAGTAGCGGGAAGGATCAATGAGCAGTTCTTC. Full variable domain (missing parts from reference TRBV5-5 and TRBJ2-1): DAGVTQSPTHLIKTRGQQVTLRCSPISGHKSVSWYQQVLGQGPQFIFQYYEKEERGRGNFPDRFSARQFPNYSSELNVNALLLGDSALYLCASSGRGREVAGRINEQFFGPGTRLTVL.